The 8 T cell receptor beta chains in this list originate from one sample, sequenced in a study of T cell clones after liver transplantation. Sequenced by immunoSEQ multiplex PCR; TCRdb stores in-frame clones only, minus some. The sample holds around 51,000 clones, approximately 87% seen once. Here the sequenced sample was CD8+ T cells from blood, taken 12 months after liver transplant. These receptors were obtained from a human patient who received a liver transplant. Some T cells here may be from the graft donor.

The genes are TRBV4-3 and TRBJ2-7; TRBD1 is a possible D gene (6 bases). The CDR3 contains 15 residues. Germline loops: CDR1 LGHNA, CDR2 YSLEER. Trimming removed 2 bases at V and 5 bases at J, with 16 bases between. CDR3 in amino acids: CASSQTGTSGNEQYF. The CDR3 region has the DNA TGCGCCAGCAGCCAAACCGGGACATCGGGGAACGAGCAGTACTTC.

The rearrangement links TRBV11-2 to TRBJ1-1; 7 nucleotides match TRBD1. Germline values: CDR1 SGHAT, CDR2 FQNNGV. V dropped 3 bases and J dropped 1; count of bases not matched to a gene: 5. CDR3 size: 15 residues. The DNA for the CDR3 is TGTGCCAGCAGCTTGGGGGACAGACCGAACACTGAAGCTTTCTTT. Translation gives CASSLGDRPNTEAFF. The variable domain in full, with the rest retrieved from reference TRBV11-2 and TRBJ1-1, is EAGVAQSPRYKIIEKRQSVAFWCNPISGHATLYWYQQILGQGPKLLIQFQNNGVVDDSQLPKDRFSAERLKGVDSTLKIQPAKLEDSAVYLCASSLGDRPNTEAFFGQGTRLTVV.

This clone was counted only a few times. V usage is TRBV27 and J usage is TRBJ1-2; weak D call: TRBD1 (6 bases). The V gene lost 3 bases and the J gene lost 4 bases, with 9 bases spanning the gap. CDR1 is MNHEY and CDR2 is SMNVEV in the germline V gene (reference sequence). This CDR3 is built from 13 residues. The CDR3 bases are TGTGCCAGCAGTTTGAGGGGGAGCTATGGCTACACCTTC. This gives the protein CASSLRGSYGYTF.

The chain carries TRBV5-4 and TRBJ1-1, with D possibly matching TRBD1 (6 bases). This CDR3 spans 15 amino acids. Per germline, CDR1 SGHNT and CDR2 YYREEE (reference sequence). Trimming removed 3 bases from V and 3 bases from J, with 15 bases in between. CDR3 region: CASSSSARGYTEAFF. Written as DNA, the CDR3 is TGTGCCAGCAGCTCCTCCGCCAGGGGATACACTGAAGCTTTCTTT.

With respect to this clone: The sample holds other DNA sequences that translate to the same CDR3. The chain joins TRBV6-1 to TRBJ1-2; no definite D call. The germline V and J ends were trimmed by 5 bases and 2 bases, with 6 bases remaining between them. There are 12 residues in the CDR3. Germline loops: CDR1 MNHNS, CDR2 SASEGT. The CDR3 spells CASSLDNYGYTF. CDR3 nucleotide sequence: TGTGCCAGCAGTTTGGACAACTATGGCTACACCTTC.

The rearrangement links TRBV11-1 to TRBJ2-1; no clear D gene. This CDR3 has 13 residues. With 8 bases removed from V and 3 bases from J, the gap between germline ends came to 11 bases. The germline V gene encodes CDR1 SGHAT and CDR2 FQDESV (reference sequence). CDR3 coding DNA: TGTGCCAGCCATGAACTAAACTACAATGAGCAGTTCTTC. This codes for CASHELNYNEQFF. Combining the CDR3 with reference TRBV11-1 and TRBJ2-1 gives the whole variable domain EAEVAQSPRYKITEKSQAVAFWCDPISGHATLYWYRQILGQGPELLVQFQDESVVDDSQLPKDRFSAERLKGVDSTLKIQPAELGDSAMYLCASHELNYNEQFFGPGTRLTVL.

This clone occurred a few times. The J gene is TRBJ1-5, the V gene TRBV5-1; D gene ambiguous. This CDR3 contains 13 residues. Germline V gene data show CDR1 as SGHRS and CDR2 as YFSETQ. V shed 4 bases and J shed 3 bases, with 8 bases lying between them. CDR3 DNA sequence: TGCGCCAGCAGCGGTGGGTTCAATCAGCCCCAGCATTTT. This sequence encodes CASSGGFNQPQHF.

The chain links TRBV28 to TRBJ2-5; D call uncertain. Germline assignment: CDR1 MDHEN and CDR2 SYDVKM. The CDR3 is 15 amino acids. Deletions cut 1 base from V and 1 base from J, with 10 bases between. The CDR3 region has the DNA TGTGCCAGCAGTTTATTAGGTTTGGGCCAAGAGACCCAGTACTTC. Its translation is CASSLLGLGQETQYF.